Listed here are 26 T cell receptor beta chains from one sample, sequenced in a study of blood T cell repertoires in COVID-19 (dated by TCRdb to the early 2020s). Library prep was done by the immunoSEQ multiplex PCR assay. In TCRdb, the immuneACCESS table is reduced to in-frame sequences with V and J assigned. These tables do not hold every clone; where another copy was compared, an unresolved V gene accounts for under half, and the others remain unexplained. This sample lists about 210,000 clones; less than 90% were detected once. The top ten constitute more than 1.5% of the sample. The sample consisted of peripheral blood. The source is a man between 65 and 80 years old with acute or convalescent COVID-19.

This chain links TRBV18 with TRBJ2-3; 8 bases align to TRBD2. The length of the CDR3 is 16 residues. After removal of 8 bases from V and 8 bases from J, the junction contained 18 bases not matched to a gene. Looked up from germline, CDR1 is KGHSH and CDR2 is LQKENI. The CDR3 spells CASVPALAGPGVTQYF. DNA for the CDR3: TGTGCCAGCGTACCAGCTTTAGCGGGGCCCGGGGTTACGCAGTATTTT.

The chain is built from TRBV5-1 and TRBJ2-3; 7 bases align to TRBD2. This CDR3 has 15 amino acids. In germline, CDR1 is SGHRS, CDR2 YFSETQ. Trimming removed 0 bases from V and 6 bases from J; junction bases left unmatched: 7. Written as DNA, the CDR3 is TGCGCCAGCAGCTTGGGGACGGGGGGAGAGGATACGCAGTATTTT. This encodes CASSLGTGGEDTQYF.

Comment on this clone: Other DNA sequences in the sample encode the same CDR3. The rearrangement joins TRBV9 to TRBJ2-2; 8 positions match TRBD1. The V gene end was trimmed by 3 bases and the J gene end by 1 base; junction bases not matched to a gene: 5. Germline CDR1 and CDR2: SGDLS and YYNGEE. The CDR3 has 16 amino acids. CDR3 sequence (DNA): TGTGCCAGCAGCGCACTGGGGACAGGGAACACCGGGGAGCTGTTTTTT. Its protein is CASSALGTGNTGELFF.

The chain recombines TRBV14 with TRBJ2-2; perhaps TRBD1 as D (6 bases). This CDR3 is 15 amino acids long. Per the germline V gene, CDR1 is SGHDN and CDR2 is FVKESK. With 4 bases removed from V and 3 bases from J, the gap between germline ends came to 12 bases. DNA of the CDR3: TGTGCCAGCAGCCCCTGGGGGCCGGACACCGGGGAGCTGTTTTTT. Its translation: CASSPWGPDTGELFF.

This chain joins TRBV10-3 and TRBJ1-2, with 8 bases identical to TRBD1. Germline CDR1 ENHRY, CDR2 SYGVKD. The CDR3 covers 13 residues. Unmatched junction bases numbered 2, after V lost 5 bases and J lost 3 bases. The CDR3 spells CAISPQGDYGYTF. In nucleotides, the CDR3 is TGTGCCATCAGTCCACAGGGGGACTATGGCTACACCTTC.

The chain combines TRBV24-1 with TRBJ2-7; TRBD2 aligns across 11 bases. This CDR3 has 19 residues. The trim removed 8 bases at V and 0 bases at J, leaving 17 bases unmatched. Germline V lookup: CDR1 KGHDR, CDR2 SFDVKD. CDR3 in DNA: TGTGCCACCAACCTCCACGGGACTAGCGGTTACTTAAGCTCCTACGAGCAGTACTTC. Its translation is CATNLHGTSGYLSSYEQYF.

The V and J genes are TRBV13 and TRBJ2-7, with 8 bases lining up with TRBD2. Per the germline V gene, CDR1 is PRHDT and CDR2 is FYEKMQ (reference sequence). CDR3 size: 14 residues. The V and J ends lost 5 bases and 6 bases, in that order; junction bases with no gene match: 9. CDR3 nucleotide sequence: TGTGCCAGCAGCATCGGGAGGGCCGGCTCCGAGCAGTACTTC. Protein product: CASSIGRAGSEQYF.

This chain uses TRBV18 with TRBJ2-2; D is unresolved. This CDR3 spans 13 amino acids. Between the trimmed V and J ends, which lost 3 bases and 1 base, there was a span of 3 bases. Germline assignment: CDR1 KGHSH and CDR2 LQKENI. CDR3 DNA sequence: TGTGCCAGCTCACCCCAGAACACCGGGGAGCTGTTTTTT. This sequence encodes CASSPQNTGELFF.

The chain couples TRBV2 to TRBJ1-1; 7 nucleotides match TRBD1. From germline, CDR1 is SNHLY and CDR2 FYNNEI. The CDR3 is made up of 14 amino acids. V lost 8 bases, J lost 0 bases, and 6 bases stayed unmatched. Here the CDR3 DNA reads TGTGCCAGCCTAATACAGGGGATGAACACTGAAGCTTTCTTT. Protein product: CASLIQGMNTEAFF.

The V call is TRBV5-5, the J call TRBJ1-1, with TRBD1 matching over 9 bases. Trimming took 3 bases from V and 3 from J; bases not matched to a gene: 0. This CDR3 spans 13 amino acids. Germline CDR1 and CDR2: SGHKS and YYEKEE (reference sequence). CDR3 in DNA: TGTGCCAGCAGCTGGACAGGGGACACTGAAGCTTTCTTT. This translates into CASSWTGDTEAFF.

This clone was observed a single time. This chain uses TRBV6-1 with TRBJ1-1; D call uncertain. CDR1 and CDR2 (germline): MNHNS, SASEGT. This CDR3 has 14 amino acids. V shed 2 bases and J shed 7 bases, with 14 bases lying between them. CDR3 in amino acids: CASSESNQGGEAFF. Here the CDR3 DNA reads TGTGCCAGCAGTGAATCCAACCAAGGAGGTGAAGCTTTCTTT.

The V gene is TRBV24-1, the J gene TRBJ2-1, with a tentative D call TRBD2 (6 bases). Trimming took 4 bases from V and 6 from J, leaving 15 bases between them. Germline V CDR1 and CDR2: KGHDR, SFDVKD. This CDR3 has 15 amino acids. The CDR3 nucleotides read TGTGCCACCAGTGACCCGGCGGGGAGTATCAATGAGCAGTTCTTC. Its translation: CATSDPAGSINEQFF.

The chain couples TRBV9 to TRBJ2-5, with a possible D match to TRBD2 (6 bases). CDR1 and CDR2 from the germline V gene are SGDLS and YYNGEE. Trimming pared 5 bases from V and 5 bases from J, leaving 13 bases between. The CDR3 covers 13 residues. DNA of the CDR3: TGTGCCAGCAGTGCTACTAGCATTGAGACCCAGTACTTC. This sequence encodes CASSATSIETQYF. Variable domain in full (rest from reference TRBV9 and TRBJ2-5): DSGVTQTPKHLITATGQRVTLRCSPRSGDLSVYWYQQSLDQGLQFLIQYYNGEERAKGNILERFSAQQFPDLHSELNLSSLELGDSALYFCASSATSIETQYFGPGTRLLVL.

The rearrangement uses TRBV6-2 or TRBV6-3 and TRBJ2-2, with D perhaps matching TRBD2 (5 bases). The CDR3 runs 14 residues. Germline CDR1 is MNHEY and CDR2 is SVGEGT. With 6 bases removed from V and 5 bases from J, the gap between germline ends came to 13 bases. The CDR3 region has the DNA TGTGCCAGCAGCCTATCACAGCGGACCGGGGAGCTGTTTTTT. Translation: CASSLSQRTGELFF.

V is TRBV14 and J is TRBJ2-3; 8 bases map to TRBD2. This CDR3 has 13 residues. The germline CDR1 and CDR2 sequences are SGHDN and FVKESK. V was clipped by 4 bases and J by 7 bases; unmatched bases: 4. The chain's CDR3 is CASSPTSVHTQYF. The CDR3 DNA is TGTGCCAGCAGCCCGACTAGCGTTCATACGCAGTATTTT.

The gene calls are TRBV27 and TRBJ2-2; 7 nucleotides match TRBD1. V was clipped by 1 base and J by 5 bases; unmatched bases: 10. CDR3 size: 17 residues. Germline V CDR1 and CDR2: MNHEY, SMNVEV (reference sequence). The CDR3: CASSLFPITGETGELFF. In nucleotides, the CDR3 is TGTGCCAGCAGTTTATTCCCAATAACAGGGGAGACCGGGGAGCTGTTTTTT.

This clone was seen once. The J gene is TRBJ1-3, the V gene TRBV18, with D tentatively TRBD1 (6 bases). Germline lookup yields CDR1 KGHSH and CDR2 LQKENI. The V end lost 4 bases, the J end lost 3 bases, and 16 bases lay between the germline ends. This CDR3 has 16 residues. The CDR3 protein is CASSLPPGTFGNTIYF. CDR3 sequence (DNA): TGTGCCAGCTCACTGCCACCCGGGACATTTGGAAACACCATATATTTT.

The chain couples TRBV11-3 to TRBJ2-7; 10 bases map to TRBD1. Germline trimming cut 6 bases from V and 7 bases from J; bases unmatched to any gene: 3. There are 12 residues in the CDR3. Germline values: CDR1 SGHNT, CDR2 YENEEA. CDR3 bases: TGTGCCAGCAGGGGGACAGGGGATGAGCAGTACTTC. Its translation: CASRGTGDEQYF.

This CDR3 reads CASSESGQGPGYTF. In DNA form, the CDR3 reads TGTGCCAGCAGTGAATCGGGACAGGGGCCCGGCTACACCTTC. The chain has TRBV6-1 and TRBJ1-2, with 10 bases that match TRBD1. Germline assignment: CDR1 MNHNS and CDR2 SASEGT. CDR3 length: 14 residues. The V and J ends lost 2 bases and 8 bases, in that order; junction bases with no gene match: 5.

V usage is TRBV29-1 and J usage is TRBJ2-1, with TRBD2 as a possible D gene (7 bases). CDR3 length: 14 residues. V was trimmed by 6 bases and J by 0 bases, leaving 12 bases between them. Germline V gene data show CDR1 as SQVTM and CDR2 as ANQGSEA. CDR3: CSVRGGSSYNEQFF. Here the CDR3 DNA reads TGCAGCGTGAGGGGGGGGAGCTCCTACAATGAGCAGTTCTTC.

This chain connects TRBV7-8 to TRBJ1-2; TRBD1 agrees at 8 bases. The CDR3 consists of 13 residues. The germline CDR1 and CDR2 sequences are SGHVS and FQNEAQ. Losses at the gene ends were 5 bases for V and 8 bases for J; bases not matched to a gene: 7. As DNA, the CDR3 is TGTGCCAGCAGCCGGGACAGGCAATGGGGCTACACCTTC. It encodes CASSRDRQWGYTF.

Comment on this clone: Additional DNA sequences in this sample encode the identical CDR3. The rearrangement joins TRBV3-1 (or the pseudogene TRBV3-2) to TRBJ1-1; D might be TRBD1 (5 bases). The V gene lost 4 bases and the J gene lost 4 bases, with 10 bases spanning the gap. CDR3 length equals 13 residues. The V gene's germline CDR1 is LGHDT and CDR2 YNNKEL (reference sequence). The CDR3 DNA follows: TGTGCCAGCAGCCTCGGGGGGAGCACTGAAGCTTTCTTT. Translation gives CASSLGGSTEAFF.

This clone was seen only once. V usage is TRBV18 and J usage is TRBJ2-2, with D possibly matching TRBD1 (6 bases). V lost 0 bases, J lost 5 bases, and 25 bases lay in between. Germline V gene data show CDR1 as KGHSH and CDR2 as LQKENI. This CDR3 contains 20 residues. CDR3 sequence: CASSPPPLMSRGVGTGELFF. In nucleotides, the CDR3 is TGTGCCAGCTCACCACCTCCCTTGATGTCCAGGGGCGTAGGGACCGGGGAGCTGTTTTTT.

The V gene is TRBV7-9, the J gene TRBJ2-7, with D uncertain. The CDR3 covers 13 residues. Trimming cost V 5 bases and J 5 bases, with 13 bases left between them. In germline, CDR1 is SEHNR, CDR2 FQNEAQ (reference sequence). CDR3 amino acids: CASSPESGNEQYF. CDR3 DNA sequence: TGTGCCAGCAGCCCTGAATCGGGTAACGAGCAGTACTTC.

The gene calls are TRBV18 and TRBJ2-2; 7 nucleotides match TRBD1. This CDR3 region has 14 residues. J gave up 5 bases and V 5 bases, and 5 bases lay outside the gene matches. CDR1 and CDR2 from the germline V gene are KGHSH and LQKENI. The CDR3 DNA sequence: TGTGCCAGCTCAAAGGGACAGACTACCGGGGAGCTGTTTTTT. It is translated as CASSKGQTTGELFF.

This chain joins TRBV2 and TRBJ2-1; D call uncertain. V was shortened by 8 bases and J by 0 bases, with 11 bases between the two germline ends. Germline V gene lookup returns CDR1 SNHLY and CDR2 FYNNEI. The CDR3 covers 14 residues. In nucleotides, the CDR3 is TGTGCCAGCTGTCCTAATCTCTCCTACAATGAGCAGTTCTTC. Protein: CASCPNLSYNEQFF.